The rows below give T cell receptor beta chains drawn from one sample of a study of OX40 agonist ivuxolimab in advanced cancers. Repertoires were generated with immunoSEQ multiplex PCR, while TCRdb's copy carries only in-frame clones and drops some. The repertoire includes about 98,000 clones, about nine tenths of them detected once, and 0.82% sits in the top ten. The material sequenced was CD4+ or CD8+ T cells sorted from blood, taken in a trial of the OX40 agonist ivuxolimab. The receptor source for this set is an adult with an advanced solid tumor such as melanoma, head and neck, liver or kidney cancer. The CDR3 runs from the conserved cysteine through the conserved F or W. A D gene is named only where the DNA matches it firmly. Size is omitted from some rows. Given values are once, few, many or a class for expanded clones.

v_call	clone_size	j_call	d_call	cdr3_nt	cdr3_aa
TRBV18	-	TRBJ2-2	TRBD1	TGTGCCAGCTCACCACGCGGACAGGGTGGAATCGGGGAGCTGTTTTTT	CASSPRGQGGIGELFF
TRBV11-2	few	TRBJ2-7	TRBD2	TGTGCCAGCAGCCCTCTCGGCAGGACGGGAGGGTACGAGCAGTACTTC	CASSPLGRTGGYEQYF
TRBV6-1	-	TRBJ2-3	-	TGTGCCAGCAGTGAAGGGTCAGTAGCAGATACGCAGTATTTT	CASSEGSVADTQYF
TRBV28	-	TRBJ1-2	-	TGTGCCAGCACCTCCAATTATGGCTACACCTTC	CASTSNYGYTF
TRBV28	-	TRBJ2-1	TRBD2	TGTGCCAGCAGTTGGAGCGGGAGGAGGAATGAGCAGTTCTTC	CASSWSGRRNEQFF
TRBV10-3	once	TRBJ2-1	-	TGTGCCATCAGTGAGCTTAGATGGGGGGAGCAGTTCTTC	CAISELRWGEQFF
TRBV18	-	TRBJ1-2	TRBD1	TGTGCCAGCTCACCATCGACAGGGGGAGCGGCTAACTATGGCTACACCTTC	CASSPSTGGAANYGYTF
TRBV6-1	-	TRBJ1-2	-	TGTGCCAGCAGTGAACCGGGACTCCACCATGGCTACACCTTC	CASSEPGLHHGYTF
TRBV6-5	-	TRBJ2-3	-	TGTGCCAGCAGCCTTGCCGGGACTCGCACAGATACGCAGTATTTT	CASSLAGTRTDTQYF
TRBV14	-	TRBJ2-2	TRBD2	TGTGCCAGCAGCTCTAGCGGGAGGGCGCTGTTTTTT	CASSSSGRALFF
TRBV5-1	-	TRBJ2-1	TRBD2	TGCGCCAGCAGCTTGTCGGCGGGAGGGTTGGGAAATGAGCAGTTCTTC	CASSLSAGGLGNEQFF
TRBV5-8	-	TRBJ1-1	TRBD1	TGTGCCAGCAGTACGGGACAGTTGAACACTGAAGCTTTCTTT	CASSTGQLNTEAFF
TRBV2	few	TRBJ2-1	TRBD2	TGTGCCAGCAGGGGGACTAGCCTAATCTACAATGAGCAGTTCTTC	CASRGTSLIYNEQFF
TRBV6-1	once	TRBJ1-2	TRBD1	TGTGCCAGCAGCTTTCAGGGGGCGCCTAACTATGGCTACACCTTC	CASSFQGAPNYGYTF
TRBV28	-	TRBJ2-1	TRBD2	TGTGCCAGCAGCCCCCTCCCCCGAGCGGGGGCCTACAATGAGCAGTTCTTC	CASSPLPRAGAYNEQFF
TRBV4-1	-	TRBJ1-2	-	TGCGCCAGCAGCCAAGATGTTGACTCCTGGGGGTATGGCTACACCTTC	CASSQDVDSWGYGYTF
TRBV7-8	many	TRBJ2-2	-	TGTGCCAGCAGCTCGGAGCGGACCGGGGAGCTGTTTTTT	CASSSERTGELFF
TRBV6-4	-	TRBJ2-2	-	TGTGCCAGCAGTGCCACGGGAAGCACCGGGGAGCTGTTTTTT	CASSATGSTGELFF
TRBV18	-	TRBJ1-5	-	TGTGCCAGCTCACCACCTGGGGGGCAGCCCCAGCATTTT	CASSPPGGQPQHF
TRBV10-2	-	TRBJ1-5	-	TGCGCCAGCAGTGGAGGAACTAATAGCAATCAGCCCCAGCATTTT	CASSGGTNSNQPQHF
TRBV7-2	few	TRBJ2-1	-	TGTGCCAGCAGCTTAGGGAAAAAATTTGAGCTCTTC	CASSLGKKFELF
TRBV27	-	TRBJ2-1	TRBD1	TGTGCCAGCAGCCCCCGACAGGGGGTCGAGCAGTTCTTC	CASSPRQGVEQFF
TRBV7-9	-	TRBJ2-7	-	TGTGCCAGCAGCCCGGACGGAGAGGGCTACGAGCAGTACTTC	CASSPDGEGYEQYF
TRBV30	-	TRBJ2-7	TRBD2	TGTGCCTGGAGTCCACTAGCGGGTGTCTCCTACGAGCAGTACTTC	CAWSPLAGVSYEQYF
TRBV9	-	TRBJ2-5	-	TGTGCCAGCAGCGTAGGGCCTCAAGAGACCCAGTACTTC	CASSVGPQETQYF
TRBV7-2	-	TRBJ2-1	-	TGTGCCAGCAGCCTTGCTGGAGCGAATCGGCAGTTCTTC	CASSLAGANRQFF
TRBV6-5	-	TRBJ1-5	-	TGTGCCAGCAGTTACGCGGCAGAAAATCAGCCCCAGCATTTT	CASSYAAENQPQHF
TRBV28	-	TRBJ1-1	TRBD1	TGTGCCAGCAGCAATCCAGGGGGCTGGGCTTTCTTT	CASSNPGGWAFF
TRBV27	once	TRBJ2-1	-	TGTGCCAGCAGCTCTTGGGCTGCCCGCTCCTACAATGAGCAGTTCTTC	CASSSWAARSYNEQFF
TRBV5-4	-	TRBJ1-2	-	TGTGCCAGCAGCTTGGGGGGCCAGGGAAAATATGGCTACACCTTC	CASSLGGQGKYGYTF
TRBV28	-	TRBJ1-1	TRBD1	TGTGCCAGCAGTTCCCAGGGGGCGAGTGCTGAAGCTTTCTTT	CASSSQGASAEAFF
TRBV2	-	TRBJ1-1	-	TGTGCCAGCAGTGAAGCGGACAGTGCCCAAGCTTTCTTT	CASSEADSAQAFF
TRBV4-3	-	TRBJ1-3	-	TGCGCCAGCAGCCAGGTTCAGATCGGAGGGATCTCTGGAAACACCATATATTTT	CASSQVQIGGISGNTIYF
TRBV5-1	-	TRBJ2-7	-	TGCGCCAGCAGATCCGGGACACTCTCCTACGAGCAGTGCTTC	CASRSGTLSYEQCF
TRBV7-2	-	TRBJ2-5	-	TGTGCCAGCAGCTCCCTCTTCCAAGAGACCCAGTACTTC	CASSSLFQETQYF
TRBV9	-	TRBJ1-5	-	TGTGCCAGCAGCGTAGTATTAGGGGTGGGCAATCAGCCCCAGCATTTT	CASSVVLGVGNQPQHF
TRBV19	-	TRBJ1-4	-	TGTGCCAGTAGTATTGGACCGATGAATGAAAAACTGTTTTTT	CASSIGPMNEKLFF